These 20 T cell receptor beta chains share one sample of origin, sequenced in a study of blood T cell repertoires in COVID-19. Some clones are missing from TCRdb's copy, which holds only in-frame ones; the method was immunoSEQ multiplex PCR. The repertoire holds some 320,000 clones, 75% to 90% seen once, with 4.5% to 6.5% in the top ten. Sequenced input: PBMCs or T cells enriched from blood (not recorded which). Every receptor here comes from a man aged 55 to 69 who had recovered from COVID-19.

V is TRBV5-1 and J is TRBJ2-7; 8 bases map to TRBD1. Per germline, CDR1 SGHRS and CDR2 YFSETQ. Trimming cost V 3 bases and J 7 bases; bases outside gene matches: 6. This CDR3 is 13 amino acids long. The CDR3 nucleotides are TGCGCCAGCAGCTCAGACAGGGGCCCAGAGCAGTACTTC. Encoded protein: CASSSDRGPEQYF.

The rearrangement links TRBV24-1 to TRBJ2-7; 8 bases match TRBD1. The CDR3 loop spans 13 amino acids. Looked up from germline, CDR1 is KGHDR and CDR2 is SFDVKD. The junction had 4 bases not matched to a gene; V was cut back by 4 bases and J by 6 bases. The CDR3, as DNA: TGTGCCACCAGTGAACTACAGGGGGGCGAGCAGTACTTC. Amino acids: CATSELQGGEQYF.

The chain uses TRBV28 and TRBJ1-3; D is unclear. The CDR3 extends over 15 amino acids. Trimming shortened V by 3 bases and J by 0 bases, and 9 bases separated the two germline ends. The germline CDR1 and CDR2 sequences are MDHEN and SYDVKM. The CDR3 nucleotides are TGTGCCAGCAGTTTGAGGGCCCACTCTGGAAACACCATATATTTT. Translation gives CASSLRAHSGNTIYF.

This CDR3 is CATSEERWGNQPQHF. The CDR3 coding sequence is TGTGCCACCAGCGAAGAGCGGTGGGGCAATCAGCCCCAGCATTTT. The J gene is TRBJ1-5, the V gene TRBV15; D gene uncertain. This CDR3 is built from 15 residues. V was shortened by 5 bases and J by 2 bases, with 13 bases between the two germline ends. Looked up from germline, CDR1 is LNHNV and CDR2 is YYDKDF (reference sequence). The whole variable domain, remainder taken from reference TRBV15 and TRBJ1-5, is DAMVIQNPRYQVTQFGKPVTLSCSQTLNHNVMYWYQQKSSQAPKLLFHYYDKDFNNEADTPDNFQSRRPNTSFCFLDIRSPGLGDTAMYLCATSEERWGNQPQHFGDGTRLSIL.

This sequence joins TRBV6-5 and TRBJ2-7; D may be TRBD1 (6 bases). Trimming removed 3 bases from V and 2 bases from J, with 14 bases in between. Germline values: CDR1 MNHEY, CDR2 SVGAGI. The CDR3 has 15 residues. The CDR3 protein is CASSYSDSQAYEQYF. The CDR3 DNA reads TGTGCCAGCAGTTATTCGGACAGCCAAGCCTACGAGCAGTACTTC.

J is TRBJ2-3 and V is TRBV9; D might be TRBD2 (10 bases). CDR3 size: 19 residues. Germline CDR1 and CDR2: SGDLS and YYNGEE. Deletions cut 3 bases from V and 0 bases from J, with 23 bases between. CDR3 in amino acids: CASSGYRGLAGESTDTQYF. CDR3 nucleotide sequence: TGTGCCAGCAGCGGATACAGGGGGCTAGCGGGAGAAAGCACAGATACGCAGTATTTT.

CDR3 residues: CASSVGGDRANQPQHF. CDR3 DNA: TGTGCCAGCAGCGTAGGGGGGGACAGGGCGAATCAGCCCCAGCATTTT. The rearrangement uses TRBV9 and TRBJ1-5, with TRBD1 matching over 9 bases. CDR1 and CDR2 (germline): SGDLS, YYNGEE. Unmatched junction bases numbered 5, after V lost 0 bases and J lost 4 bases. There are 16 residues in the CDR3.

The chain employs TRBV19 and TRBJ1-4; TRBD1 agrees at 7 bases. Per the germline V gene, CDR1 is LNHDA and CDR2 is SQIVND (reference sequence). The junction had 5 bases not matched to a gene; V was cut back by 6 bases and J by 4 bases. The CDR3 has 14 residues. The CDR3 sequence: CASRATGYNEKLFF. The CDR3 DNA follows: TGTGCCAGTAGGGCGACAGGGTATAATGAAAAACTGTTTTTT.

V usage is TRBV28 and J usage is TRBJ2-7, with a weak D call TRBD1 (6 bases). CDR1 MDHEN and CDR2 SYDVKM come from the germline V gene. Deletions cut 6 bases from V and 13 bases from J, with 19 bases between. This CDR3 contains 12 residues. The chain's CDR3 is CASSWLGTTIYF. DNA for the CDR3: TGTGCCAGCAGCTGGCTCGGGACAACCATATACTTC.

The V gene is TRBV18, the J gene TRBJ2-1; 14 bases agree with TRBD2. V shed 4 bases and J 5 bases; nucleotides not matched to a gene: 4. CDR3 length: 16 residues. Germline lookup yields CDR1 KGHSH and CDR2 LQKENI. The CDR3 region has the DNA TGTGCCAGCTCACTGCTGGGACTAGCGGGAGACAATGAGCAGTTCTTC. Protein sequence: CASSLLGLAGDNEQFF. Full variable domain (rest looked up from reference TRBV18 and TRBJ2-1): NAGVMQNPRHLVRRRGQEARLRCSPMKGHSHVYWYRQLPEEGLKFMVYLQKENIIDESGMPKERFSAEFPKEGPSILRIQQVVRGDSAAYFCASSLLGLAGDNEQFFGPGTRLTVL.

The chain links TRBV6-2 or TRBV6-3 to TRBJ1-2, with D unresolved. Trimming took 4 bases from V and 0 from J, leaving 6 bases between them. Germline V gene sequence: CDR1 MNHEY, CDR2 SVGEGT. This CDR3 has 13 amino acids. Written as DNA, the CDR3 is TGTGCCAGCAGTTCCGGTGCTAACTATGGCTACACCTTC. Its protein product is CASSSGANYGYTF.

This clone was recorded once. The rearrangement links TRBV7-6 to TRBJ2-7; 8 nucleotides align to TRBD2. Germline V gene lookup returns CDR1 SGHVS and CDR2 FNYEAQ. V shed 3 bases, J shed 3 bases, and the junction held 4 bases outside the gene matches. The CDR3 spans 14 residues. The CDR3 sequence: CASSFGGRSYEQYF. In DNA, the CDR3 is TGTGCCAGCAGCTTCGGCGGGAGGAGCTACGAGCAGTACTTC.

V and J are TRBV5-4 and TRBJ2-5; 9 bases are a match to TRBD2. The CDR3 sequence is 16 residues long. After removal of 4 bases from V and 1 base from J, the junction contained 8 bases not matched to a gene. From germline, CDR1 is SGHNT and CDR2 YYREEE (reference sequence). CDR3 nucleotides: TGTGCCAGCAGCCAAGGACTAGCGCGGTTCCAAGAGACCCAGTACTTC. Translation: CASSQGLARFQETQYF.

J is TRBJ2-3 and V is TRBV18; 7 bases are a match to TRBD1. V lost 0 bases to trimming and J lost 4 bases; unmatched junction nucleotides: 4. This CDR3 has 15 amino acids. In germline, CDR1 is KGHSH, CDR2 LQKENI. The CDR3 DNA is TGTGCCAGCTCACCACCGACAGGGAGCGCAGATACGCAGTATTTT. This gives the protein CASSPPTGSADTQYF.

This clone was seen only once. The chain has TRBV6-2 or TRBV6-3 and TRBJ1-5, with a weak D call TRBD1 (6 bases). The V and J ends lost 5 bases and 3 bases respectively, with 11 bases between them. The germline gives CDR1 MNHEY, CDR2 SVGEGT. The CDR3 is 14 residues long. The CDR3 sequence: CASSPQGFNQPQHF. CDR3 bases: TGTGCCAGCAGTCCCCAGGGGTTCAATCAGCCCCAGCATTTT.

On this clone: Other nucleotide sequences from this sample produce the same CDR3. The V gene is TRBV7-3, the J gene TRBJ1-5; D is undetermined. CDR1 is SGHTA and CDR2 is FQGTGA in the germline V gene. Trimming removed 5 bases from V and 0 bases from J, with 5 bases in between. The CDR3 is 13 residues long. DNA for the CDR3: TGTGCCAGCAGCCCCTCTAGCAATCAGCCCCAGCATTTT. This sequence encodes CASSPSSNQPQHF.

The sample holds a few counts of this clone. The rearrangement uses TRBV18 and TRBJ1-3, with 7 bases fitting TRBD1. CDR3 length: 17 residues. V lost 0 bases to trimming and J lost 3 bases; unmatched junction nucleotides: 8. Germline V lookup: CDR1 KGHSH, CDR2 LQKENI. CDR3 nucleotide sequence: TGTGCCAGCTCACCACCTCCACAGGGGCTAGGTGGAAACACCATATATTTT. Translated, it gives CASSPPPQGLGGNTIYF.

The J gene is TRBJ2-5, the V gene TRBV19, with D hard to call. V lost 1 base, J lost 5 bases, and 11 bases lay in between. Germline CDR1 reads LNHDA; CDR2 reads SQIVND (reference sequence). The CDR3 contains 14 residues. The CDR3 is CASSIGSSTETQYF. The CDR3, as DNA: TGTGCCAGTAGTATAGGAAGTAGTACGGAGACCCAGTACTTC.

This chain uses TRBV27 with TRBJ2-6; D perhaps matches TRBD1 (6 bases). Looked up from germline, CDR1 is MNHEY and CDR2 is SMNVEV (reference sequence). The CDR3 runs 17 residues. Trimming removed 2 bases at V and 0 bases at J, with 11 bases between. The CDR3 reads CASSLGGGISGANVLTF. Written as DNA, the CDR3 is TGTGCCAGCAGTTTAGGGGGCGGTATCTCTGGGGCCAACGTCCTGACTTTC.

This clone is a singleton in its sample. The V call is TRBV2, the J call TRBJ1-2, with 7 bases fitting TRBD1. Germline loops: CDR1 SNHLY, CDR2 FYNNEI. With V trimmed by 6 bases and J by 5 bases, 6 bases remained unmatched. The CDR3 is 13 amino acids. CDR3 nucleotide sequence: TGTGCCAGCAGGACCGGGACAGCGTATGGCTACACCTTC. Protein sequence: CASRTGTAYGYTF.